The text below deals with one TCR beta chain. The antigen it recognizes is unknown. Within one base of it there is no much larger clone, and no base qualities were kept. The sample belongs to a study of CD8 T cells in ankylosing spondylitis (dated by TCRdb to the late 2010s). Regarding the complete study: To find TCR variants linked to disease, the study profiled T cell receptor beta repertoires in ankylosing spondylitis patients and healthy donors. Samples of peripheral blood were taken, and for ankylosing spondylitis patients, synovial fluid was collected as well. The full study cohort comprised about 23 ankylosing spondylitis patients and over 95 healthy donors. The research as a whole found: A CD8+ phenotype was shown by the disease-linked clones, which were found at relatively low frequencies in peripheral blood. Blood from ankylosing spondylitis patients appeared to be characterized by a TCR beta motif made up of 8 or 9 highly homologous amino acid variants. Some of the motif variants had been reported before in the synovial fluid and blood of reactive arthritis patients, a finding that suggests common disease-initiation mechanisms. The disease-linked clones were reported to be significantly enriched in matched synovial fluid samples from ankylosing spondylitis patients.

Data came from an Illumina HiSeq 2500. TCR beta libraries were prepared by quantitative 5'-RACE with molecular barcodes. The paper's processing steps were these. Disease-linked TCR variants were identified with a new computational method built on a probabilistic model of VDJ rearrangement. The public reads were quality trimmed at Q25 with fastp and then assembled into clones with MiXCR by TCRdb, keeping productive beta chains. Every entry covers one CDR3 protein and lists the most common genes and DNA from its rows. The V and J calls were not made by the authors but by TCRdb's processing. The table for this sample lists fewer than 400,000 distinct CDR3 sequences; roughly 8% of them were counted only once. The top ten constitute about 14% of the sample. There are 13 amino acids in the CDR3, from cysteine to phenylalanine inclusive. The DNA shown is the 39-base CDR3, in frame from base 1. The germline V end is reduced by 6 bases and the J end by 10 bases; junction bases left unmatched: 2.

This clonotype was obtained from a male donor with ankylosing spondylitis. The sequenced sample was blood, either unsorted or a sorted T cell fraction (not recorded which). The V and J genes are TRBV12-3 or TRBV12-4 and TRBJ2-5; the junction holds 16 bases that match TRBD2. The CDR3 protein: CASRGLAGGVQYF. In nucleotide form, the sequence is TGTGCCAGCAGGGGACTAGCGGGAGGGGTCCAGTACTTC.